Sequencing of this T cell receptor (beta chain) was carried out in a study of T cell repertoires in cytomegalovirus infection. Notes on the study in general: Summed frequency of shared TCR beta families picked out CMV carriers who also had the relevant HLA.

This clonotype was observed at least ten times. What it recognizes is unknown. MiXCR was run by TCRdb on the reads, yielding one entry per CDR3 protein. The sample consists of some 160,000 distinct CDR3 sequences, 17% of them appearing once. The length of the CDR3 is 15 residues. Germline CDR1 reads DFQATT; CDR2 reads SNEGSKA (reference sequence). Unmatched junction bases numbered 4, after V lost 0 bases and J lost 5 bases. J is TRBJ2-5 and V is TRBV20-1; 12 positions agree with TRBD2. This receptor was taken from a human donor in good health (CMV status not recorded). Some clones in this sample may be carry-over from other donors' samples. Specimen: CD8+ T cells from PBMCs. The CDR3 loop reads CSARDRTSGVETQYF. In DNA, the CDR3 is TGCAGTGCTAGAGATCGGACTAGCGGGGTTGAGACCCAGTACTTC.